This TCR beta chain was profiled in a study of CD8 T cells in Susac syndrome (dated by TCRdb to between 2019 and 2020). Notes on the research overall: Repertoire sequencing was used to test whether CD8+ T cell activation and differentiation in Susac syndrome was antigen driven. CD8+ T cell repertoire clonality was compared between over 9 healthy donors, approximately 14 Susac syndrome patients and around 15 multiple sclerosis patients.

General study outcomes and caveats: The study acknowledged that relatively few individuals were included in the TCR sequencing and HLA analysis.

Germline trimming: 3 bases from V, 2 bases from J; junction bases outside gene matches: 6. Counted from cysteine to phenylalanine, this CDR3 has 16 amino acids. The sequence is cut down to CDR3 DNA, 48 bases in frame from base 1. The germline V gene sets CDR1 to SGDLS and CDR2 to YYNGEE. RNA was extracted using the RNeasy kit, and roughly 0.5 to 1 microgram was reverse transcribed with random hexamers. The immunoSEQ multiplex PCR assay, which covers 54 Vbeta and 13 Jbeta segments, was used to amplify TCR beta CDR3 regions. To correct PCR amplification bias, a synthetic template baseline was used for both primer optimization and computational correction. The authors' analysis ran thus. Only productive sequences were kept, with reads annotated to V, D and J genes according to IMGT and analyzed in immunoSEQ Analyzer. Clonality was computed as one minus Shannon entropy normalized by log2 of the number of productive unique sequences. For each patient and control, public and private clones were evaluated among the 100 most prevalent clones. Susac-specific clones were defined as absent from healthy and MS cohorts, over a thousand published viral clones and other ImmuneACCESS disease sequences. TCRdb reran the public reads through fastp at Q25 and MiXCR, keeping productive beta chains. When rows share a CDR3 protein, they turn into one entry using the most common DNA and genes. The V and J calls, along with clone size, are taken from TCRdb and not from the paper's own processing. The table for this sample lists more than 75,000 distinct CDR3 sequences; 80% to 95% of them were counted only once. Of the sample, around 0.31% falls within the top ten clones.

High-throughput TCR beta sequencing profiled peripheral blood CD8+ and CD4+ T cells from healthy donors, Susac syndrome patients and multiple sclerosis patients. Healthy donors were age- and sex-matched controls. CD8+ TEMRA cells were enriched by FACS, while bulk CD8+ and CD4+ T cells were purified by magnetic negative isolation. Blood was collected in EDTA tubes and processed within 24 hours, with PBMCs isolated through density gradient centrifugation. PBMCs intended for TCR sequencing were cryopreserved in liquid nitrogen and thawed later in a water bath at 37 degrees C. A purity of at least 90% was achieved for sorted or isolated CD4+, CD8+ and CD8+ TEMRA cells. As regards this clonotype: It has no known antigen specificity. No much larger clone is present one base from it, and per-base qualities are unavailable.

The sample taken for sequencing was CD8+ T cells from PBMCs. The chain employs TRBV9 and TRBJ2-5, with 11 junctional bases fitting TRBD2. This clonotype originated in a human donor in good health. The CDR3 protein: CASSGRLAGYQETQYF. The sequenced DNA is TGTGCCAGCAGCGGCCGACTAGCGGGGTATCAAGAGACCCAGTACTTC.